Below, 10 T cell receptor beta chains from the same sample are listed, as sequenced in a study of blood T cell repertoires in COVID-19. Assay: immunoSEQ multiplex PCR; the TCRdb copy retains only in-frame clones and omits some. The data show about 310,000 clones, around nine tenths seen once. The specimen sequenced was PBMCs or T cells enriched from blood (not recorded which). The receptors were gathered from a man aged 60 to 69 who had recovered from COVID-19.

The chain uses TRBV7-9 and TRBJ2-3; 9 bases are shared with TRBD2. This CDR3 has 16 amino acids. The germline V gene has CDR1 SEHNR and CDR2 FQNEAQ (reference sequence). V lost 5 bases, J lost 0 bases, and 6 bases stayed unmatched. This chain's CDR3 is CASSRGLAASTDTQYF. The DNA of the CDR3 is TGTGCCAGCAGCAGGGGACTAGCAGCTAGCACAGATACGCAGTATTTT.

The rearrangement joins TRBV7-3 to TRBJ2-1; TRBD2 aligns across 13 bases. V shed 2 bases, J shed 4 bases, and the junction held 2 bases outside the gene matches. The CDR3 sequence is 16 residues long. Germline CDR1 is SGHTA and CDR2 is FQGTGA. The CDR3 is CASSLLGLAGYNEQFF. CDR3 DNA sequence: TGTGCCAGCAGCTTATTGGGACTAGCGGGATACAATGAGCAGTTCTTC.

This chain uses TRBV29-1 with TRBJ1-1, with TRBD1 as a possible D gene (6 bases). Germline V gives CDR1 SQVTM, CDR2 ANQGSEA. This CDR3 comprises 15 residues. V dropped 1 base and J dropped 3 bases, with 15 bases sitting between them. CDR3: CSVEGGLRAHTEAFF. In DNA form, the CDR3 reads TGCAGCGTTGAAGGGGGGCTGAGAGCCCACACTGAAGCTTTCTTT.

This chain links TRBV5-1 with TRBJ2-3, with TRBD1 as a possible D gene (6 bases). This CDR3 has 15 amino acids. Between the trimmed V and J ends, which lost 0 bases and 2 bases, there was a span of 10 bases. Germline V gene sequence: CDR1 SGHRS, CDR2 YFSETQ. Here the CDR3 reads CASSLGTANTDTQYF. In DNA, the CDR3 is TGCGCCAGCAGCTTGGGGACAGCGAACACAGATACGCAGTATTTT.

The chain uses TRBV5-1 and TRBJ1-5; TRBD1 agrees at 8 bases. The V gene's germline CDR1 is SGHRS and CDR2 YFSETQ. The length of the CDR3 is 15 residues. The V segment lost 2 bases and the J segment 3 bases; nucleotides outside the gene matches: 4. CDR3 region: CASSFTGGSNQPQHF. For the CDR3, the DNA is TGCGCCAGCAGCTTCACAGGGGGATCCAATCAGCCCCAGCATTTT.

V usage is TRBV28 and J usage is TRBJ2-7; the match to TRBD1 covers 9 bases. Germline V gene sequence: CDR1 MDHEN, CDR2 SYDVKM. The CDR3 sequence is 16 residues long. Unmatched junction bases numbered 12, after V lost 7 bases and J lost 2 bases. Here the CDR3 reads CASIGTPGQGPYEQYF. CDR3 bases: TGTGCCAGCATAGGCACACCGGGACAGGGTCCCTACGAGCAGTACTTC. Full variable domain (rest looked up from reference TRBV28 and TRBJ2-7): DVKVTQSSRYLVKRTGEKVFLECVQDMDHENMFWYRQDPGLGLRLIYFSYDVKMKEKGDIPEGYSVSREKKERFSLILESASTNQTSMYLCASIGTPGQGPYEQYFGPGTRLTVT.

CDR3 sequence: CASRRQGIQETQYF. The CDR3 nucleotides are TGTGCCAGCAGACGACAGGGGATACAAGAGACCCAGTACTTC. The rearrangement links TRBV2 to TRBJ2-5; 8 nucleotides align to TRBD1. The germline gives CDR1 SNHLY, CDR2 FYNNEI. J lost 2 bases, V lost 6 bases, and 5 bases had no gene match. The CDR3 is made up of 14 amino acids.

The CDR3 region has the DNA TGTGCCAGCAGCCACGGGACAGCCGACGACTATGGCTACACCTTC. Encoded protein: CASSHGTADDYGYTF. The V call is TRBV7-3, the J call TRBJ1-2; 7 bases fit TRBD1. Germline V gene lookup returns CDR1 SGHTA and CDR2 FQGTGA. This CDR3 spans 15 amino acids. V shed 5 bases, J shed 3 bases, and the junction held 9 bases outside the gene matches.

The V call is TRBV4-3, the J call TRBJ1-5; D gene uncertain. Germline lookup yields CDR1 LGHNA and CDR2 YSLEER. Trimming shortened V by 0 bases and J by 5 bases, and 17 bases separated the two germline ends. This CDR3 region has 17 residues. Here the CDR3 DNA reads TGCGCCAGCAGCCAAGATCGGCGGGCAGGCCCTTATCAGCCCCAGCATTTT. Translated, it gives CASSQDRRAGPYQPQHF.

The genes are TRBV5-1 and TRBJ2-3; 9 bases are shared with TRBD2. Germline assignment: CDR1 SGHRS and CDR2 YFSETQ. The CDR3 is 16 amino acids. The V segment lost 2 bases and the J segment 4 bases; nucleotides outside the gene matches: 8. The CDR3 coding sequence is TGCGCCAGCAGCTTCGTCCTAGCGGGGCCTGCAGATACGCAGTATTTT. This gives the protein CASSFVLAGPADTQYF. Filled out from reference TRBV5-1 and TRBJ2-3, the complete variable domain reads KAGVTQTPRYLIKTRGQQVTLSCSPISGHRSVSWYQQTPGQGLQFLFEYFSETQRNKGNFPGRFSGRQFSNSRSEMNVSTLELGDSALYLCASSFVLAGPADTQYFGPGTRLTVL.